Listed below are T cell receptor beta chains from one sample, sequenced in a study of T cell repertoires in cytomegalovirus infection. TCRdb processed the reads anew with MiXCR; each CDR3 protein has one entry. In the table there are around 530,000 distinct CDR3 sequences, about 30% of which are singletons. Source material: PBMCs. Receptors were obtained from a human donor in good health (CMV status not recorded). Some clones in this sample may be carry-over from other donors' samples. CDR3s include the opening cysteine and the closing phenylalanine or tryptophan. D genes are given only for firm matches. Part of the rows lack a size; the others show once, few, many or a class for expanded clones.

DNA	CDR3	size	D	V	J
TGTGCCAGCAGCTTAATTAGTGTCGATGAGCAGTTCTTC	CASSLISVDEQFF	.	.	TRBV7-6	TRBJ2-1
TGTGCCAGCAGCCAAGAGGCTAGCGGGCCTATAGATACGCAGTATTTT	CASSQEASGPIDTQYF	.	TRBD2	TRBV4-2	TRBJ2-3
TGTGCCAGCATTTGGGGCCATGAGACATCTTATGAAAAACTGTTTTTT	CASIWGHETSYEKLFF	.	.	TRBV28	TRBJ1-4
TGCAGTGCTAGAGGACAGGGCGGGCCCGGCGAGCAGTACTTC	CSARGQGGPGEQYF	.	TRBD1	TRBV20-1	TRBJ2-7
TGCGCCAGCAAGACCTTAGCGGGAAACTCCTACGAGCAGTACTTC	CASKTLAGNSYEQYF	few	TRBD2	TRBV5-1	TRBJ2-7
TGTGCCAGCAGTTCAGGGACTAGCGGTGGCGGGGAGCTGTTTTTT	CASSSGTSGGGELFF	.	TRBD2	TRBV28	TRBJ2-2
TGTGCCAGCAGCCGCCCGAGGACAGGGGTCTACACTGAAGCTTTCTTT	CASSRPRTGVYTEAFF	many	TRBD1	TRBV7-2	TRBJ1-1
TGTGCCTCGACAGAGCGGAACACTGAAGCTTTCTTT	CASTERNTEAFF	.	.	TRBV28	TRBJ1-1
TGCAGTGCTAGAGACCGGACGGGTGGCTCCTACGAGCAGTACTTC	CSARDRTGGSYEQYF	.	.	TRBV20-1	TRBJ2-7
TGTGCCAGCAGCGGGTTTCGGAATTCACCCCTCCACTTT	CASSGFRNSPLHF	many	.	TRBV12-3/TRBV12-4	TRBJ1-6
TGTGCCAGCAGCTGGGGAGCCATAACTGAAGCTTTCTTT	CASSWGAITEAFF	.	.	TRBV7-9	TRBJ1-1
TGTGCCAGCAGCCGACAGGTTTCGGATGGCTACACCTTC	CASSRQVSDGYTF	many	.	TRBV7-2	TRBJ1-2
TGTGCCAGCAGTCAATCCCCCGCAGGAGGAACCGGGGAGCTGTTTTTT	CASSQSPAGGTGELFF	.	.	TRBV27	TRBJ2-2
TGTGCCAGCAGCTTGCTTTCTGGGGGGGTGGCAGATACGCAGTATTTT	CASSLLSGGVADTQYF	once	TRBD2	TRBV5-4	TRBJ2-3
TGTGCCAGCAGTAAATCAAGTGACTTTCCTACTCGTAATTCACCCCTCCACTTT	CASSKSSDFPTRNSPLHF	.	.	TRBV12-3/TRBV12-4	TRBJ1-6
TGTGCCAGCAGCCATGGGGGAGGGGTAGCTTTCTTT	CASSHGGGVAFF	.	.	TRBV27	TRBJ1-1
TGTGCCAGTACCAAAACAGGGGGCCTGTCCTATGGCTACACCTTC	CASTKTGGLSYGYTF	.	TRBD1	TRBV19	TRBJ1-2
TGTGCCAGCAGCTTAGGGACAGGGACCACAGATACGCAGTATTTT	CASSLGTGTTDTQYF	few	TRBD1	TRBV7-6	TRBJ2-3
TGTGCCATCGGACTGGACAGGAGCTCCTACAATGAGCAGTTCTTC	CAIGLDRSSYNEQFF	once	TRBD1	TRBV10-3	TRBJ2-1
TGCAGTGCTAGAGATTTGGGACTACCACAAGAGACCCAGTACTTC	CSARDLGLPQETQYF	.	TRBD2	TRBV20-1	TRBJ2-5
TGTGCCAGCAGCCCCTCCGGGACTAGCGGTTACGAGCAGTACTTC	CASSPSGTSGYEQYF	.	TRBD2	TRBV7-2	TRBJ2-7
TGTGCCAGTAGTATAGGGAGGAGACAGCGGTACCAAGAGACCCAGTACTTC	CASSIGRRQRYQETQYF	.	.	TRBV19	TRBJ2-5
TGCGCCAGCAGCCAACAAACAGGGGTGGATGAAAAACTGTTTTTT	CASSQQTGVDEKLFF	.	TRBD1	TRBV4-1	TRBJ1-4
TGTGCCAGCAACCCGGGTATCTCTCAGCCCCAGCATTTT	CASNPGISQPQHF	few	.	TRBV12-3/TRBV12-4	TRBJ1-5
TGTGCCCTCGGGGGGGGTTTGAGCTCTGGAAACACCATATATTTT	CALGGGLSSGNTIYF	.	.	TRBV10-3	TRBJ1-3
TGTGCCAGCAGCTTCCGGGTTACCATGAACACTGAAGCTTTCTTT	CASSFRVTMNTEAFF	few	.	TRBV7-8	TRBJ1-1
TGTGCCAGCAGTTACTCGAAGGGAAGGGGGGACTACGAGCAGTACTTC	CASSYSKGRGDYEQYF	once	.	TRBV6-2/TRBV6-3	TRBJ2-7
TGTGCCAGCACCAAACGGGGACAGGGATGGAGTGGAGCTTTCTTT	CASTKRGQGWSGAFF	many	TRBD1	TRBV7-2	TRBJ1-1
TGTGCCAGCAGCCGTCTCGAATTTACAACTAATGAAAAACTGTTTTTT	CASSRLEFTTNEKLFF	.	.	TRBV7-9	TRBJ1-4
TGCAGCGCATCACGGAGCGGGAGAGATGAGCAGTTCTTC	CSASRSGRDEQFF	.	TRBD2	TRBV20-1	TRBJ2-1
TGTGCCAGCAGCTTAGGGGGAACGCGGGATACGCAGTATTTT	CASSLGGTRDTQYF	.	.	TRBV11-3	TRBJ2-3
TGCGCCAGCAGCTCACTAGCGGAACGGGAGACCCAGTACTTC	CASSSLAERETQYF	few	TRBD2	TRBV5-1	TRBJ2-5
TGTGCCAGCAGCCAAGGGGAGTATAGCAATCAGCCCCAGCATTTT	CASSQGEYSNQPQHF	few	.	TRBV16	TRBJ1-5
TGTGCCATCAGTGCGGAGGGGGGATTTGAGACCCAGTACTTC	CAISAEGGFETQYF	.	.	TRBV10-3	TRBJ2-5
TGTGCCTCGGAGGCGGCCTACAATGAGCAGTTCTTC	CASEAAYNEQFF	.	.	TRBV28	TRBJ2-1
TGTGCCAGCAGCTCAGGGTCTTCAGGGTCCTTCTCTGGAAACACCATATATTTT	CASSSGSSGSFSGNTIYF	many	.	TRBV7-6	TRBJ1-3
TGTGCCAGCAGTCCTCTAGCGGGAGGTAAAGAGACCCAGTACTTC	CASSPLAGGKETQYF	.	TRBD2	TRBV6-5	TRBJ2-5
TGTGCCAGCAGCCCTATTCTACAGGGGTCTATCTACGAGCAGTACTTC	CASSPILQGSIYEQYF	.	TRBD1	TRBV7-6	TRBJ2-7
TGTGCCAGCAGCCCCCGGGAGCGGCAGTTCTTC	CASSPRERQFF	.	.	TRBV2	TRBJ2-1
TGTGCCAGCAGGAGCAAGAGTAGGGGTAATCAGCCCCAGCATTTT	CASRSKSRGNQPQHF	few	.	TRBV6-1	TRBJ1-5
TGTGCCAGCTCACCGGGTCCTCGGTTGAACACTGAAGCTTTCTTT	CASSPGPRLNTEAFF	few	.	TRBV18	TRBJ1-1
TGTGCCTGGAGTCCTGGGCAGCACAATCAGCCCCAGCATTTT	CAWSPGQHNQPQHF	.	.	TRBV30	TRBJ1-5
TGTGCCAGCAGCCTACTCTCGGGTATTAATGAAAAACTGTTTTTT	CASSLLSGINEKLFF	.	.	TRBV7-9	TRBJ1-4
TGTGCCAGTAGCACTCGACTAGTTTCCTACAATGAGCAGTTCTTC	CASSTRLVSYNEQFF	few	.	TRBV7-6	TRBJ2-1
TGTGCCAGCAGTTATTGGGGTTCCACTGAAGCTTTCTTT	CASSYWGSTEAFF	.	.	TRBV6-1	TRBJ1-1
TGTGCCAGTAGCACTACAGGATACAATGAGCAGTTCTTC	CASSTTGYNEQFF	few	.	TRBV19	TRBJ2-1
TGTGCCAGCAGCTTTATGAGGGGCGGGAATGAGCAGTTCTTC	CASSFMRGGNEQFF	many	.	TRBV7-8	TRBJ2-1
TGTGCCAGCAGTGAAATCGGGGGGCGTCAGCCCCAGCATTTT	CASSEIGGRQPQHF	.	.	TRBV2	TRBJ1-5
TGTGCCAGTAGTATAGTGGTCTACAATGAGCAGTTCTTC	CASSIVVYNEQFF	.	.	TRBV19	TRBJ2-1
TGTGCCAGCAGACAGGGAGGGACTAGCGGAAACTACGAGCAGTACTTC	CASRQGGTSGNYEQYF	.	TRBD2	TRBV12-3/TRBV12-4	TRBJ2-7